This T cell receptor beta chain is from a study of T cells after yellow fever vaccination. V shed 0 bases and J shed 5 bases, with 6 bases lying between them. The germline gives CDR1 SGHRS, CDR2 YFSETQ. The CDR3 spans 13 residues. TCRdb re-analysed the 5' RACE reads in MiXCR, keeping a single row per CDR3 protein. The sample has 400,000 or so distinct CDR3 sequences, approximately 10% seen once. Sequencing used PBMCs, obtained on the day of the first yellow fever vaccination. This receptor was identified in a man younger than 35 who received the YFV17D yellow fever vaccine. The chain uses TRBV5-1 and TRBJ2-1; D not certain. For the CDR3, the DNA is TGCGCCAGCAGCTTGGTGGGGAACAATGAGCAGTTCTTC. Translation: CASSLVGNNEQFF.